Listed here is a single T cell receptor beta chain. No antigen is known for it. No qualities accompany the bases; no much larger clone lies one base away. These data come from a study of control samples from healthy donors and cancer patients (dated by TCRdb to 2018 to 2021). Libraries were constructed by the immunoSEQ multiplex PCR assay. The immuneACCESS repertoire file appears here via TCRdb, limited to in-frame rearrangements. These files lack a portion of the clones; in checked studies, under half of the deficit traces to unresolved V genes, and the cause of the others is not known. The table for this sample lists about 52,000 clones; 95% of them were counted only once. The ten largest make up 2.4% of the sample. There are 13 amino acids in the CDR3, from cysteine to phenylalanine inclusive. Only the CDR3 part of the read is kept: 39 bases, read in frame from the first base. CDR1 and CDR2 were assigned from the germline V gene as SGHVS and FNYEAQ. V is shortened by 5 bases, J by 7 bases, and the region joining them spans 12 bases.

This receptor was identified in a man younger than 45 in good health. This receptor chain uses TRBV7-6 and TRBJ2-1; confidence is insufficient to name the D gene. Source material: blood. In nucleotides, the sequence is TGTGCCAGCAGCCCACGCCTATTGAATGAGCAGTTCTTC. It is translated as CASSPRLLNEQFF.